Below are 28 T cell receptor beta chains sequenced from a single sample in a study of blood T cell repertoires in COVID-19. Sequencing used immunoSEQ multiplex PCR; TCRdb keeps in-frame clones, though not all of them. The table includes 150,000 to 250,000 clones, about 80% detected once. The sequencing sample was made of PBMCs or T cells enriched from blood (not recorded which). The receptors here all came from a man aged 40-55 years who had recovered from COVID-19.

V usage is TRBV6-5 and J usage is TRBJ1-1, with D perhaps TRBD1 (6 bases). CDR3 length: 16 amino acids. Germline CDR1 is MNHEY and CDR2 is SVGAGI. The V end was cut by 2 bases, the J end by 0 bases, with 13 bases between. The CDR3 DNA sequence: TGTGCCAGCAGTTACGGGGCAGGGGTCATGAACACTGAAGCTTTCTTT. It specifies CASSYGAGVMNTEAFF.

The CDR3 DNA follows: TGTGCCAGCAGTCCTCAGACAGGGCGCGGAGATGGCTACACCTTC. It codes for CASSPQTGRGDGYTF. The rearrangement uses TRBV6-5 and TRBJ1-2, with 7 nucleotides matching TRBD1. Trimming at V came to 5 bases and at J to 6 bases, leaving 12 bases not matched to a gene. The CDR3 has 15 amino acids. Germline V gene sequence: CDR1 MNHEY, CDR2 SVGAGI.

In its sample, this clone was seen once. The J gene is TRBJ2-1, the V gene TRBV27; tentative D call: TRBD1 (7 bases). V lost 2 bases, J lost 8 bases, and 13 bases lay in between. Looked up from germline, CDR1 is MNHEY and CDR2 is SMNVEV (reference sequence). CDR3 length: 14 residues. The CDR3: CASSLPDRDYEQFF. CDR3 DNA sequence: TGTGCCAGCAGTTTACCTGACAGGGACTATGAGCAGTTCTTC.

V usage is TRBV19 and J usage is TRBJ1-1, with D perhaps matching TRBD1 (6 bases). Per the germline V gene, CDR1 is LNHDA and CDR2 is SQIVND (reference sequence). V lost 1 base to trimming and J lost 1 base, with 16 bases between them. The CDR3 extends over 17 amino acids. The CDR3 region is CASSIAVGGGRNTEAFF. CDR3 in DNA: TGTGCCAGTAGTATAGCTGTCGGTGGGGGCAGGAACACTGAAGCTTTCTTT.

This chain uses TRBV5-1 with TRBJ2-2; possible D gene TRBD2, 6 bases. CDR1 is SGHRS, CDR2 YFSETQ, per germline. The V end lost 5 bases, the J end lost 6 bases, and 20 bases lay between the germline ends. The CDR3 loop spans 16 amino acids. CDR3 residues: CASRVAGLARAGELFF. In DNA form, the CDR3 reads TGCGCCAGCAGGGTGGCCGGGCTAGCGAGAGCCGGGGAGCTGTTTTTT.

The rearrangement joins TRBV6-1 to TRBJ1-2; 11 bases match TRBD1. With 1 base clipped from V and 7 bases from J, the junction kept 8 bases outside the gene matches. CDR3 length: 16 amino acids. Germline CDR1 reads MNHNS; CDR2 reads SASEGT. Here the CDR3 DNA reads TGTGCCAGCAGTGAAGGTTCCGGGACAGGGGGAGGTGGCTACACCTTC. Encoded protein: CASSEGSGTGGGGYTF.

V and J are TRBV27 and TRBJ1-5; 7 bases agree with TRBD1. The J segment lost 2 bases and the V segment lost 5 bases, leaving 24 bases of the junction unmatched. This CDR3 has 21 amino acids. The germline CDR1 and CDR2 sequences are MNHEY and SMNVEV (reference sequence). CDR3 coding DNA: TGTGCCAGCAGTCCCCGTTTTGGGCAGGGGGTGACTAGTTACGGCAATCAGCCCCAGCATTTT. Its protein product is CASSPRFGQGVTSYGNQPQHF.

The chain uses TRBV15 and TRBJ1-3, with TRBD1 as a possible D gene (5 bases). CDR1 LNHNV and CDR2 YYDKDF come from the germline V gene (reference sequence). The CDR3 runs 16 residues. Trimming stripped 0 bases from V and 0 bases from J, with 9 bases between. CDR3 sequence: CATSRDDSSSGNTIYF. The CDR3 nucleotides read TGTGCCACCAGCAGAGATGACAGTAGCTCTGGAAACACCATATATTTT.

The CDR3 loop reads CAWSERTRNSPLHF. The CDR3 DNA is TGTGCCTGGAGTGAAAGGACACGGAATTCACCCCTCCACTTT. The chain uses TRBV30 and TRBJ1-6; D may be TRBD1 (5 bases). In germline, CDR1 is GTSNPN, CDR2 SVGIG (reference sequence). V lost 1 base, J lost 7 bases, and 11 bases lay in between. The CDR3 length is 14 residues.

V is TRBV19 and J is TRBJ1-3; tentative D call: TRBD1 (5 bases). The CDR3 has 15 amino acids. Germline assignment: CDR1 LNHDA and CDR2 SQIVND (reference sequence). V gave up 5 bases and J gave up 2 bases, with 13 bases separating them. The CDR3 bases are TGTGCCAGTAGTGCGACAGTTAGAACTGGAAACACCATATATTTT. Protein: CASSATVRTGNTIYF.

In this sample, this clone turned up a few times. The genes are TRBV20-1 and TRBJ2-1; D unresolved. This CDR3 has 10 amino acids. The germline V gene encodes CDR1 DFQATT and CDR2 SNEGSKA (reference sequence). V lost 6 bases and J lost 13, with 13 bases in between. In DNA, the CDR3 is TGCAGTGCGCAGGATGATTACCAGTTCTTC. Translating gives CSAQDDYQFF.

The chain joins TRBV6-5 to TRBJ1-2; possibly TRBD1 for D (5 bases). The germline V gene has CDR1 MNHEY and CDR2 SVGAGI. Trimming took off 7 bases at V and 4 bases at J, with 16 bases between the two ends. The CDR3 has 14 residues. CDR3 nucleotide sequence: TGTGCCAGCACTAGGGCCCAGGGAGGCTATGGCTACACCTTC. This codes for CASTRAQGGYGYTF.

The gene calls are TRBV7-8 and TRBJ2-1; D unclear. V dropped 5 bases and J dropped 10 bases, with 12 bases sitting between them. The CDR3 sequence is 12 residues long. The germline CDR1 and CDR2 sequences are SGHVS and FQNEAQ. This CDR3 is CASSHSVREQFF. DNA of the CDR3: TGTGCCAGCAGCCACTCGGTGCGGGAGCAGTTCTTC.

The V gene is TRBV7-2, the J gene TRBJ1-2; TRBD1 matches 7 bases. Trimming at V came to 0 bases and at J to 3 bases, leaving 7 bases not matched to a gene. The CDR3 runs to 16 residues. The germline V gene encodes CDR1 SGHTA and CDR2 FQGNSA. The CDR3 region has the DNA TGTGCCAGCAGCTTAGCGGGGACAGATGGTCACTATGGCTACACCTTC. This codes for CASSLAGTDGHYGYTF.

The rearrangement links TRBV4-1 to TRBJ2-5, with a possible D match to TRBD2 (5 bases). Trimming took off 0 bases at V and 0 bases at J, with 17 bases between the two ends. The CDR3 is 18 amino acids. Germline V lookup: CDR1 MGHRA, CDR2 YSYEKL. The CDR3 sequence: CASSQDRGADQYQETQYF. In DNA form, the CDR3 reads TGCGCCAGCAGCCAAGATAGAGGAGCGGATCAGTACCAAGAGACCCAGTACTTC.

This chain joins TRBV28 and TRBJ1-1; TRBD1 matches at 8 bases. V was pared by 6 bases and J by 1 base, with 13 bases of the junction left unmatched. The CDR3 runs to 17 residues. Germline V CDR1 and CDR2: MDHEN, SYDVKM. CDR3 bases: TGTGCCAGCAGGGTAGACAGGGGAAAGGGGTGGAACACTGAAGCTTTCTTT. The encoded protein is CASRVDRGKGWNTEAFF.

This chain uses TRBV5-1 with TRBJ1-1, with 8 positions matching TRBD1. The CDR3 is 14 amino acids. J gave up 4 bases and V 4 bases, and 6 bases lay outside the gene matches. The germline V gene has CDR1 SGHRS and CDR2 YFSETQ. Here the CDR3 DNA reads TGCGCCAGCAGCAGAGACAGGGGAATCACTGAAGCTTTCTTT. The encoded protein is CASSRDRGITEAFF.

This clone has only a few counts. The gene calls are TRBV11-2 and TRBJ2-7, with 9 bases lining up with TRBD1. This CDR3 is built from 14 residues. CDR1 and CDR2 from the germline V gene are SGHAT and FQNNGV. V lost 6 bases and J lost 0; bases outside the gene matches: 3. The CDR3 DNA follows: TGTGCCAGCAGGGCGACAGGGGGCTCCTACGAGCAGTACTTC. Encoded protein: CASRATGGSYEQYF.

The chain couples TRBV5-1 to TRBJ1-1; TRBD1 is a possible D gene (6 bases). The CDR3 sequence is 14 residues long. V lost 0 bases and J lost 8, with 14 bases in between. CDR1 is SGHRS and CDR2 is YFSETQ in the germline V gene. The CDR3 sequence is CASSLGQARTEAFF. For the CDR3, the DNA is TGCGCCAGCAGCTTGGGACAGGCCAGGACAGAAGCTTTCTTT.

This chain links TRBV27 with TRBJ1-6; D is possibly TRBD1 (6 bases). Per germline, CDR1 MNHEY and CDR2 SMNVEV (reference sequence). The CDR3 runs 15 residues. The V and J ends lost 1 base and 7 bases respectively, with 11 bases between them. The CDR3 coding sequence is TGTGCCAGCAGTTTATGGGCTAGGGGGAATTCACCCCTCCACTTT. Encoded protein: CASSLWARGNSPLHF.

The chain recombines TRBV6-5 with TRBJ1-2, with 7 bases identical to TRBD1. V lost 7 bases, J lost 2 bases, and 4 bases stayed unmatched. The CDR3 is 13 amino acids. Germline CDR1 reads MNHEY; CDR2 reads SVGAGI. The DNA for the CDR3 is TGTGCCAGCACCCCACAGGGGAACTATGGCTACACCTTC. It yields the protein CASTPQGNYGYTF.

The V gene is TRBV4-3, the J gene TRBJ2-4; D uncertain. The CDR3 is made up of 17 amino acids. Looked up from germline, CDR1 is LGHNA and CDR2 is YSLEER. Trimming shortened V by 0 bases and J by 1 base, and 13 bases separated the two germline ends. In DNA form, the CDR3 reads TGCGCCAGCAGCCAAGAGAGGCACCGTCGGGCCAAAAACATTCAGTACTTC. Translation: CASSQERHRRAKNIQYF.

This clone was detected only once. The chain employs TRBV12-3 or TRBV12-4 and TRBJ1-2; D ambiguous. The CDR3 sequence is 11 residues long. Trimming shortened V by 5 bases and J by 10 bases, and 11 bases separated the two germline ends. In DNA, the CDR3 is TGTGCCAGCAGTCTGAGGTCGGTCTACACCTTC. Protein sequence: CASSLRSVYTF.

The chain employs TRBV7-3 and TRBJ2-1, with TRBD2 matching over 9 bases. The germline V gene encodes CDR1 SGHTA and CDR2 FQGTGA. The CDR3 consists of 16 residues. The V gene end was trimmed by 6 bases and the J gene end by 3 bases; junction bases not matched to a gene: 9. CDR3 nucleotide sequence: TGTGCCAGCAGTAAAATAGCGGGGGCCCTCTACAATGAGCAGTTCTTC. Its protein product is CASSKIAGALYNEQFF.

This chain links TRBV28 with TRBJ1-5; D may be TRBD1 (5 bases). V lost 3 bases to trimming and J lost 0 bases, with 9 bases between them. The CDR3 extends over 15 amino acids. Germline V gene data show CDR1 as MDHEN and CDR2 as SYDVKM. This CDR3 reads CASSFSRVSNQPQHF. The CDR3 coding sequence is TGTGCCAGCAGTTTTTCCAGGGTTAGCAATCAGCCCCAGCATTTT. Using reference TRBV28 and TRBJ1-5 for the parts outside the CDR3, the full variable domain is DVKVTQSSRYLVKRTGEKVFLECVQDMDHENMFWYRQDPGLGLRLIYFSYDVKMKEKGDIPEGYSVSREKKERFSLILESASTNQTSMYLCASSFSRVSNQPQHFGDGTRLSIL.

In DNA form, the CDR3 reads TGTGCCAGTAGTCCGAGAGGAGGGGTTCAGCCCCAGCATTTT. Translated: CASSPRGGVQPQHF. The chain combines TRBV19 with TRBJ1-5, with D possibly matching TRBD1 (5 bases). Germline CDR1 and CDR2: LNHDA and SQIVND (reference sequence). V lost 5 bases to trimming and J lost 6 bases, with 14 bases between them. There are 14 residues in the CDR3.

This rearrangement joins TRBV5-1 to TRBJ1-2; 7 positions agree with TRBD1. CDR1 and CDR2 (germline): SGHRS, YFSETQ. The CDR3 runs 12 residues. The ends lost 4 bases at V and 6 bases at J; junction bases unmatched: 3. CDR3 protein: CASSLGQDGYTF. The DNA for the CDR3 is TGCGCCAGCAGCCTAGGACAGGATGGCTACACCTTC. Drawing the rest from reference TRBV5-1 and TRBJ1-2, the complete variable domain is KAGVTQTPRYLIKTRGQQVTLSCSPISGHRSVSWYQQTPGQGLQFLFEYFSETQRNKGNFPGRFSGRQFSNSRSEMNVSTLELGDSALYLCASSLGQDGYTFGSGTRLTVV.

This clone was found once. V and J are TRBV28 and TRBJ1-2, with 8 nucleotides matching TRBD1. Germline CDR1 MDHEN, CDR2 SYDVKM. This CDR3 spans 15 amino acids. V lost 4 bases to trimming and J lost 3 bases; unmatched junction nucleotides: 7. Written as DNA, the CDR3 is TGTGCCAGCAGTTCCCCCTCGACAGGGGACTATGGCTACACCTTC. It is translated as CASSSPSTGDYGYTF.